Each of the 19 T cell receptor beta chains below was sequenced from the same sample in a study of blood T cell repertoires in COVID-19. Assay: immunoSEQ multiplex PCR; the TCRdb copy retains only in-frame clones and omits some. The sample includes 90,000 to 150,000 clones, 81% of them seen just once. The material sequenced was peripheral blood. These receptors all stem from a human donor in a cohort sampled during active COVID-19.

The chain is built from TRBV19 and TRBJ2-1, with D tentatively TRBD2 (6 bases). The CDR3 has 14 amino acids. Germline assignment: CDR1 LNHDA and CDR2 SQIVND (reference sequence). The germline V and J ends were trimmed by 7 bases and 5 bases, with 15 bases remaining between them. The CDR3 DNA sequence: TGTGCCAGTAAGGAAGGGAGGAGTCACAATGAGCAGTTCTTC. Translation: CASKEGRSHNEQFF.

The chain has TRBV14 and TRBJ2-3; 13 nucleotides agree with TRBD2. CDR1 and CDR2 from the germline V gene are SGHDN and FVKESK. With 6 bases clipped from V and 3 bases from J, the junction kept 9 bases outside the gene matches. The length of the CDR3 is 17 residues. The CDR3 DNA reads TGTGCCAGCAGTCGCCTCAGGACTAGCGGGAGAACAGATACGCAGTATTTT. It is translated as CASSRLRTSGRTDTQYF. Combining the CDR3 with reference TRBV14 and TRBJ2-3 gives the whole variable domain EAGVTQFPSHSVIEKGQTVTLRCDPISGHDNLYWYRRVMGKEIKFLLHFVKESKQDESGMPNNRFLAERTGGTYSTLKVQPAELEDSGVYFCASSRLRTSGRTDTQYFGPGTRLTVL.

This clone was observed a few times. V gene TRBV7-3 combines with J gene TRBJ2-1; D perhaps matches TRBD1 (5 bases). The germline CDR1 and CDR2 sequences are SGHTA and FQGTGA. V gave up 0 bases and J gave up 0 bases, with 9 bases separating them. The CDR3 sequence is 16 residues long. DNA of the CDR3: TGTGCCAGCAGCTTAACTGGGGCCAGCTCCTACAATGAGCAGTTCTTC. This sequence encodes CASSLTGASSYNEQFF.

This clone was counted only a few times. The gene calls are TRBV7-3 and TRBJ2-1; 10 nucleotides line up with TRBD2. The CDR3 sequence is 15 residues long. V was pared by 5 bases and J by 3 bases, with 4 bases of the junction left unmatched. The germline V gene encodes CDR1 SGHTA and CDR2 FQGTGA. CDR3 DNA: TGTGCCAGCAGCCCGCTAGCGGGGGACTACAATGAGCAGTTCTTC. Amino acid sequence: CASSPLAGDYNEQFF.

The rearrangement uses TRBV19 and TRBJ2-5; D call uncertain. The CDR3 sequence is 13 residues long. Between the trimmed V and J ends, which lost 3 bases and 2 bases, there was a span of 7 bases. In germline, CDR1 is LNHDA, CDR2 SQIVND (reference sequence). CDR3 nucleotide sequence: TGTGCCAGTAGTATGTTCTATCAAGAGACCCAGTACTTC. As protein: CASSMFYQETQYF.

With respect to this clone: The junction does not match germline at one end; this may be a read error. The CDR3 DNA reads as TGTGCCAGCAGTCAGGAGGGACAGGGTTCACCCTTCCACTTT. Translation: CASSQEGQGSPFHF. V usage is TRBV27 and J usage is TRBJ1-6; 9 bases line up with TRBD1. The germline CDR1 and CDR2 sequences are MNHEY and SMNVEV (reference sequence). The CDR3 is made up of 14 amino acids.

The chain combines TRBV18 with TRBJ1-2; D unclear. CDR3 size: 15 residues. V lost 5 bases, J lost 8 bases, and 21 bases lay in between. The germline gives CDR1 KGHSH, CDR2 LQKENI. In DNA, the CDR3 is TGTGCCAGCTCAACCGCCTTTCCGGTGAACCTAGGCTACACCTTC. It codes for CASSTAFPVNLGYTF.

The chain employs TRBV5-6 and TRBJ1-1, with 9 nucleotides matching TRBD1. The V gene end was trimmed by 4 bases and the J gene end by 1 base; junction bases not matched to a gene: 2. The germline V gene encodes CDR1 SGHDT and CDR2 YYEEEE. The CDR3 extends over 14 amino acids. Here the CDR3 reads CASSRDRANTEAFF. CDR3 in DNA: TGTGCCAGCAGCAGGGACAGGGCGAACACTGAAGCTTTCTTT. The variable domain in full, with the rest retrieved from reference TRBV5-6 and TRBJ1-1, is DAGVTQSPTHLIKTRGQQVTLRCSPKSGHDTVSWYQQALGQGPQFIFQYYEEEERQRGNFPDRFSGHQFPNYSSELNVNALLLGDSALYLCASSRDRANTEAFFGQGTRLTVV.

In nucleotides, the CDR3 is TGTGCCAGCAGCTCTGGGCCGCGTCGCTATGGCTACACCTTC. Translation gives CASSSGPRRYGYTF. The rearrangement links TRBV7-9 to TRBJ1-2; D uncertain. Germline loops: CDR1 SEHNR, CDR2 FQNEAQ (reference sequence). V lost 4 bases, J lost 4 bases, and 13 bases lay in between. CDR3 length equals 14 residues.

This chain uses TRBV5-5 with TRBJ2-7; D unresolved. The CDR3 runs to 15 residues. Trimming shortened V by 1 base and J by 0 bases, and 11 bases separated the two germline ends. Germline assignment: CDR1 SGHKS and CDR2 YYEKEE (reference sequence). This CDR3 reads CASSLSPHSSYEQYF. CDR3 DNA sequence: TGTGCCAGCAGCTTGTCGCCCCACAGCTCCTACGAGCAGTACTTC.

The CDR3 region is CASSPQGRRGYTF. DNA for the CDR3: TGTGCCAGCAGCCCTCAGGGGCGCAGAGGCTACACCTTC. V gene TRBV7-9 combines with J gene TRBJ1-2, with D possibly TRBD1 on 6 matching bases. V was clipped by 5 bases and J by 8 bases, with 15 bases between them. The CDR3 extends over 13 amino acids. Germline CDR1 SEHNR, CDR2 FQNEAQ (reference sequence).

V and J are TRBV7-8 and TRBJ1-1; D perhaps matches TRBD1 (6 bases). There are 16 residues in the CDR3. Trimming pared 4 bases from V and 2 bases from J, leaving 17 bases between. Germline CDR1 reads SGHVS; CDR2 reads FQNEAQ. For the CDR3, the DNA is TGTGCCAGCAGCTCACAGGGCCCAACACGAAACACTGAAGCTTTCTTT. As protein: CASSSQGPTRNTEAFF.

This rearrangement joins TRBV5-1 to TRBJ1-5; D gene ambiguous. This CDR3 has 14 amino acids. Trimming shortened V by 2 bases and J by 7 bases, and 13 bases separated the two germline ends. Germline V gives CDR1 SGHRS, CDR2 YFSETQ. CDR3 sequence (DNA): TGCGCCAGCAGCTTCCTGGAGTCCGGGCAGCCCCAGCATTTT. It is translated as CASSFLESGQPQHF.

In its sample, this clone was seen a few times. The chain has TRBV10-2 and TRBJ2-5, with 7 bases lining up with TRBD2. The CDR3 has 14 amino acids. The J segment lost 5 bases and the V segment lost 6 bases, leaving 9 bases of the junction unmatched. Per the germline V gene, CDR1 is WSHSY and CDR2 is SAAADI. The CDR3 protein is CASRESAGGETQYF. The CDR3 coding sequence is TGCGCCAGCAGAGAATCGGCCGGGGGGGAGACCCAGTACTTC.

The V and J genes are TRBV2 and TRBJ2-7; 13 bases fit TRBD2. J was trimmed by 2 bases and V by 8 bases; bases with no gene match: 3. The CDR3 is 14 amino acids. Germline V CDR1 and CDR2: SNHLY, FYNNEI. CDR3 in DNA: TGTGCCAGCCTGGGACTAGCGGGGACCTACGAGCAGTACTTC. Amino acid sequence: CASLGLAGTYEQYF.

The J gene is TRBJ1-6, the V gene TRBV15; 8 bases fit TRBD1. The junction had 6 bases not matched to a gene; V was cut back by 5 bases and J by 9 bases. CDR3 length: 14 residues. The germline CDR1 and CDR2 sequences are LNHNV and YYDKDF (reference sequence). CDR3 nucleotides: TGTGCCACCAGCCGAGGACAGGGAGCTTCACCCCTCCACTTT. Translating gives CATSRGQGASPLHF.

The CDR3 nucleotides are TGTGCCAGCAGCTTAGACCATCCGGTCCAGGGGGCGATGAACACTGAAGCTTTCTTT. Encoded protein: CASSLDHPVQGAMNTEAFF. The rearrangement joins TRBV11-2 to TRBJ1-1, with TRBD1 identical over 8 bases. The V gene's germline CDR1 is SGHAT and CDR2 FQNNGV. The length of the CDR3 is 19 residues. With 0 bases clipped from V and 0 bases from J, the junction kept 12 bases outside the gene matches.

The chain recombines TRBV4-1 with TRBJ2-2, with 9 bases matching TRBD1. The CDR3 is made up of 16 amino acids. With V trimmed by 2 bases and J by 0 bases, 1 base remained unmatched. In germline, CDR1 is MGHRA, CDR2 YSYEKL. In DNA, the CDR3 is TGCGCCAGCAGCCAATGGACAGGGGCGAACACCGGGGAGCTGTTTTTT. This sequence encodes CASSQWTGANTGELFF.

This chain connects TRBV6-1 to TRBJ1-1; D uncertain. The germline gives CDR1 MNHNS, CDR2 SASEGT. V was trimmed by 0 bases and J by 11 bases, leaving 16 bases between them. This CDR3 region has 14 residues. The CDR3 nucleotides read TGTGCCAGCAGTGAAGCGCCGTCACCTTACCAGGCTTTCTTT. Encoded protein: CASSEAPSPYQAFF.